A selection of T cell receptor beta chains follows, all from one sample in a study of identical twins. TCRdb re-called the 5' RACE reads through MiXCR, storing one row per CDR3 protein. The sample carries roughly 470,000 distinct CDR3 sequences, more than 13% recorded once. The same specimen was also included in a second study, on yellow fever vaccine responses in identical twins.

The material sequenced was CD4+ T cells sorted from blood. These TCRs come from a woman aged 18-29 years in good health. The CDR3 runs from the conserved cysteine through the conserved F or W. Each record gives: D gene, V gene, J gene, clone size, CDR3 protein, CDR3 DNA. The D gene is left open where the match is weak. Size values are once, few and many counts, or a class for expanded clones, and some rows have none.

>.|TRBV30|TRBJ2-6|few
CAWSPPVLTF
TGTGCCTGGAGTCCACCAGTCCTGACTTTC
>TRBD1|TRBV5-1|TRBJ1-1|.
CASSLGRTGGSSGIAFF
TGCGCCAGCAGCTTGGGACGGACAGGGGGCAGCTCGGGTATCGCTTTCTTT
>TRBD2|TRBV4-2|TRBJ2-5|few
CASSQLAGGPAGETQYF
TGTGCCAGCAGCCAACTAGCGGGAGGGCCTGCGGGTGAGACCCAGTACTTC
>.|TRBV2|TRBJ2-2|many
CASRISNTGELFF
TGTGCCAGCAGGATATCAAACACCGGGGAGCTGTTTTTT
>TRBD1|TRBV10-3|TRBJ1-2|few
CAITNSVGQGSNGYTF
TGTGCCATCACTAACTCAGTAGGACAGGGATCCAATGGCTACACCTTC
>.|TRBV4-3|TRBJ2-7|.
CASSQDAGARGNEQYF
TGCGCCAGCAGCCAAGATGCGGGGGCCCGGGGTAACGAGCAGTACTTC
>.|TRBV6-2/TRBV6-3|TRBJ2-1|.
CASSYSSSAYNEQFF
TGTGCCAGCAGTTACTCGTCTAGCGCCTACAATGAGCAGTTCTTC
>.|TRBV24-1|TRBJ2-1|few
CATSDPGRHYNEQFF
TGTGCCACCAGTGATCCGGGACGCCACTACAATGAGCAGTTCTTC
>.|TRBV29-1|TRBJ2-5|.
CSGGDEGETQYF
TGCAGCGGCGGTGACGAGGGAGAGACCCAGTACTTC
>TRBD2|TRBV7-2|TRBJ2-7|.
CASSLFETSGGREQYF
TGTGCCAGCAGCTTATTCGAGACTAGCGGGGGGCGGGAGCAGTACTTC
>.|TRBV11-2|TRBJ2-1|few
CASSLIQREQFF
TGTGCCAGCAGCTTAATACAGAGGGAGCAGTTCTTC
>.|TRBV5-1|TRBJ2-1|many
CASSLGSSIGYNEQFF
TGCGCCAGCAGCTTGGGATCCTCGATTGGCTACAATGAGCAGTTCTTC
>.|TRBV12-5|TRBJ2-2|once
CASGPGMIDSLTNTGELFF
TGTGCTAGTGGCCCAGGAATGATCGACAGCCTAACGAACACCGGGGAGCTGTTTTTT
>.|TRBV29-1|TRBJ1-2|.
CSVDRGTQLTYTF
TGCAGCGTTGATCGGGGGACCCAACTGACCTACACCTTC
>.|TRBV15|TRBJ2-5|.
CATGTDQGETQYF
TGTGCCACCGGGACGGATCAAGGAGAGACCCAGTACTTC
>TRBD1|TRBV5-1|TRBJ2-7|.
CASSLAPGTDIYYEQYF
TGCGCCAGCAGCTTGGCCCCCGGGACAGATATTTACTACGAGCAGTACTTC
>.|TRBV27|TRBJ2-5|few
CASSTTGGGETQYF
TGTGCCAGCAGTACCACCGGGGGTGGAGAGACCCAGTACTTC
>TRBD2|TRBV11-2|TRBJ2-3|.
CASSSSPTERGPSTDTQYF
TGTGCCAGCAGCTCCTCCCCCACGGAGCGGGGGCCTTCTACAGATACGCAGTATTTT
>.|TRBV11-2|TRBJ2-6|.
CASSPWGGANVLTF
TGTGCCAGCAGCCCATGGGGGGGGGCCAACGTCCTGACTTTC
>TRBD1|TRBV20-1|TRBJ2-7|few
CSAPPGQGAFGEQYF
TGCAGTGCTCCCCCGGGACAGGGGGCGTTTGGCGAGCAGTACTTC
>.|TRBV12-3/TRBV12-4|TRBJ1-2|many
CASNPDHYGYTF
TGTGCCAGCAACCCCGACCACTATGGCTACACCTTC
>.|TRBV7-9|TRBJ2-3|few
CASGRQSTSTDTQYF
TGTGCCAGCGGTCGACAGAGTACTAGCACAGATACGCAGTATTTT
>TRBD2|TRBV27|TRBJ2-7|few
CASSFLGTSGSPIREQYF
TGTGCCAGCAGTTTTCTAGGGACTAGCGGGAGTCCCATCCGCGAGCAGTACTTC